The entry that follows covers one TCR beta chain sequence. What it recognizes is unknown. Amplification used 60 Vbeta primers and 13 Jbeta primers. Some clones are missing from TCRdb's copy, which holds only in-frame ones; the method was immunoSEQ multiplex PCR. The sample holds more than 150,000 clones, over 65% seen once. Donors had nominal health at sampling but likely had unrecorded immune exposures. This sample was included in a study of cytomegalovirus exposure and HLA in healthy donors. Study-level findings and limits: Data from an earlier analysis indicated that most TCR beta V segments were productive either about 90% or about 30% of the time.

CDR1 and CDR2 (germline): MNHEY, SVGAGI. Trimming removed 6 bases at V and 6 bases at J, with 12 bases between. The CDR3 extends over 13 amino acids. The V and J genes are TRBV6-5 and TRBJ2-1; D possibly corresponds to TRBD2 (5 bases). The receptor was derived from a man between 18 and 35 years old in good health and CMV-seronegative. The specimen was PBMCs. The CDR3 nucleotides are TGTGCCAGCAGCGTCCTCGGGATCAATGAGCAGTTCTTC. Its protein product is CASSVLGINEQFF.